The entry below gives a single TCR beta chain sequence along with its context. Its antigen is still unknown. A junction boundary mismatches the germline segment, possibly from a read error. The CDR3 runs 12 residues. The germline gives CDR1 SQVTM, CDR2 ANQGSEA. This sample is drawn from a study of T-cell reconstitution after alpha-beta-depleted transplantation in children. Construction of the TCRbeta library involved unique molecular identifiers. TCRdb re-derived calls from the PCR reads in MiXCR, one entry per CDR3 protein. The sample shows about a million distinct CDR3 sequences, roughly 29% of them seen only once. Whole-study results and caveats: For some patients, TCRbeta diversity was high at day 60 because of recipient T cells and thymic progenitors that survived. A year post-transplant, T-cell counts and diversity derived mostly from newly produced T cells. The study reportedly traced alpha-beta T cells about two months after transplant to several hundred expanded graft clones.

The starting material was PBMCs, mostly from graft donor cells, obtained 360 days after TCRalphabeta/CD19-depleted stem cell transplant. The chain employs TRBV29-1 and TRBJ2-7, with TRBD1 matching over 8 bases. The receptor comes from a boy younger than two who had a stem cell transplant for SCID, so the T cells may come from the graft donor. DNA of the CDR3: TGCAGCGTCGAAGGACAGGGTCACGAGCAGTACTTC. This codes for CSVEGQGHEQYF.